This T cell receptor beta chain was recorded in a study of blood T cells in healthy people across ages. General observations from the study: Estimates drawn from one million T cells were deemed to understate diversity.

Note on this clonotype: Its antigen remains unknown.

Germline lookup yields CDR1 MDHEN and CDR2 SYDVKM. The trim removed 7 bases at V and 5 bases at J, leaving 15 bases unmatched. The CDR3 extends over 17 amino acids. Sample-barcoded 5' priming and a J-beta primer mix drove a second PCR of 7 to 11 cycles. TCRdb recomputed calls from the 5' RACE reads with MiXCR, one row per CDR3 protein. The table has nearly 800,000 distinct CDR3 sequences, 45% to 70% seen once; the top ten hold roughly 24%. The sequence was collected from a man aged 35-49 years in good health. The V gene is TRBV28, the J gene TRBJ2-3; 10 bases line up with TRBD2. The sequencing input was blood. The CDR3 loop is CASTHPPLAGVLDTQYF. The CDR3 bases are TGTGCCAGCACGCATCCACCTCTAGCGGGAGTCTTAGATACGCAGTATTTT.